Listed here are 19 T cell receptor beta chains from one sample, sequenced in a study of blood T cell repertoires in COVID-19. Generated by immunoSEQ multiplex PCR, the TCRdb table keeps only in-frame clones and is missing some. Of about 330,000 clones listed, around 90% are singletons. The sample comprised PBMCs or T cells enriched from blood (not recorded which). The receptors shown here come from a man aged 30 to 39 who had recovered from COVID-19.

This rearrangement joins TRBV5-6 to TRBJ1-1, with a possible D match to TRBD1 (5 bases). Germline CDR1 SGHDT, CDR2 YYEEEE. CDR3 length: 13 residues. The V end lost 6 bases, the J end lost 4 bases, and 13 bases lay between the germline ends. The CDR3 reads CASTGEGRTEAFF. In nucleotides, the CDR3 is TGTGCCAGCACTGGGGAGGGGCGCACTGAAGCTTTCTTT. The whole variable domain, filled in from reference TRBV5-6 and TRBJ1-1, reads DAGVTQSPTHLIKTRGQQVTLRCSPKSGHDTVSWYQQALGQGPQFIFQYYEEEERQRGNFPDRFSGHQFPNYSSELNVNALLLGDSALYLCASTGEGRTEAFFGQGTRLTVV.

This clone was observed a few times. The chain links TRBV19 to TRBJ1-5; 8 positions match TRBD1. V shed 9 bases and J 4 bases; nucleotides not matched to a gene: 8. Germline V CDR1 and CDR2: LNHDA, SQIVND (reference sequence). CDR3 size: 14 residues. The CDR3 reads CARNAGGGNQPQHF. DNA for the CDR3: TGTGCCAGAAACGCAGGGGGCGGGAATCAGCCCCAGCATTTT.

The chain joins TRBV5-1 to TRBJ2-7, with a weak D call TRBD2 (6 bases). The V end lost 0 bases, the J end lost 4 bases, and 11 bases lay between the germline ends. The CDR3 is made up of 14 amino acids. The germline gives CDR1 SGHRS, CDR2 YFSETQ. As DNA, the CDR3 is TGCGCCAGCAGCTTGGGTGTGAGCGGGTACGAGCAGTACTTC. It yields the protein CASSLGVSGYEQYF.

This clone is a singleton in its sample. The chain carries TRBV19 and TRBJ1-4; 8 bases are shared with TRBD1. Per germline, CDR1 LNHDA and CDR2 SQIVND (reference sequence). V lost 6 bases to trimming and J lost 8 bases; unmatched junction nucleotides: 14. This CDR3 is built from 16 residues. The CDR3: CASSIGQGREEEKLFF. For the CDR3, the DNA is TGTGCCAGTAGCATCGGACAGGGCAGGGAGGAGGAAAAACTGTTTTTT.

CDR3 in DNA: TGCGCCAGCAGCCAAGTCCCGAGCTCCTACGAGCAGTACTTC. Encoded protein: CASSQVPSSYEQYF. The chain employs TRBV4-1 and TRBJ2-7; no clear D. CDR1 is MGHRA, CDR2 YSYEKL, per germline. The ends were cut back, 1 base at V and 0 bases at J, with 7 bases in the middle. This CDR3 is built from 14 residues.

The V call is TRBV2, the J call TRBJ1-1; tentatively, D is TRBD1 (5 bases). From germline, CDR1 is SNHLY and CDR2 FYNNEI. This CDR3 contains 13 residues. The V gene lost 8 bases and the J gene lost 5 bases, with 15 bases spanning the gap. Here the CDR3 DNA reads TGTGCCAGCGGACGAGAAGGGGTGACTGAAGCTTTCTTT. Protein sequence: CASGREGVTEAFF.

This clone has just one count. The CDR3 DNA sequence: TGTGCCAGCAGCGAGCGGGGACTAGCGAGGCAGACCCAGTACTTC. Its translation: CASSERGLARQTQYF. The chain joins TRBV13 to TRBJ2-5; TRBD2 agrees at 10 bases. CDR3 length equals 15 residues. V shed 5 bases and J 6 bases; nucleotides not matched to a gene: 9. In germline, CDR1 is PRHDT, CDR2 FYEKMQ (reference sequence).

The V gene is TRBV28, the J gene TRBJ1-3; TRBD1 agrees at 7 bases. The CDR3 has 15 amino acids. V shed 4 bases and J 2 bases; nucleotides not matched to a gene: 5. Looked up from germline, CDR1 is MDHEN and CDR2 is SYDVKM. The CDR3 DNA is TGTGCCAGCAGTTCAACCGGGACAGCTGGAAACACCATATATTTT. Amino acids: CASSSTGTAGNTIYF.

The chain has TRBV27 and TRBJ1-5; D is ambiguous. The CDR3 runs to 13 residues. Germline values: CDR1 MNHEY, CDR2 SMNVEV (reference sequence). V shed 6 bases and J shed 4 bases, with 10 bases lying between them. The CDR3 nucleotides read TGTGCCAGCAGAGAGGGAGGGAATCAGCCCCAGCATTTT. Protein product: CASREGGNQPQHF.

The rearrangement joins TRBV19 to TRBJ1-5; D gene uncertain. Germline V CDR1 and CDR2: LNHDA, SQIVND (reference sequence). Trimming stripped 6 bases from V and 0 bases from J, with 12 bases between. The CDR3 is 15 residues long. The DNA for the CDR3 is TGTGCCAGTAGCATAAAACATCATAGCAATCAGCCCCAGCATTTT. It codes for CASSIKHHSNQPQHF.

This chain connects TRBV6-5 to TRBJ1-1, with D tentatively TRBD1 (5 bases). V shed 6 bases and J shed 3 bases, with 17 bases lying between them. The V gene's germline CDR1 is MNHEY and CDR2 SVGAGI. The CDR3 is made up of 15 amino acids. Written as DNA, the CDR3 is TGTGCCAGCAGACCTGGGGCAAAGGGATACACTGAAGCTTTCTTT. Its protein product is CASRPGAKGYTEAFF.

This chain links TRBV10-3 with TRBJ2-2; the D gene is possibly TRBD2 (5 bases). Germline-derived CDR1 and CDR2 are ENHRY and SYGVKD. The CDR3 length is 15 residues. V was trimmed by 0 bases and J by 4 bases, leaving 9 bases between them. The CDR3 loop is CAISESSGSTGELFF. The CDR3 region has the DNA TGTGCCATCAGTGAGTCGTCGGGGTCCACCGGGGAGCTGTTTTTT.

The rearrangement uses TRBV7-9 and TRBJ1-4; no definite D call. V lost 5 bases and J 8 bases, leaving 15 bases between the germline ends. Germline V gene lookup returns CDR1 SEHNR and CDR2 FQNEAQ (reference sequence). The length of the CDR3 is 14 residues. CDR3 DNA sequence: TGTGCCAGCAGCCCCCGGCGGGCTGAGGAAAAACTGTTTTTT. Protein product: CASSPRRAEEKLFF.

The CDR3 DNA sequence: TGTGCTAGTGGTCGGACAGAGTCCTCTGGGGCCAACGTCCTGACTTTC. Protein sequence: CASGRTESSGANVLTF. The chain joins TRBV12-5 to TRBJ2-6; D possibly corresponds to TRBD1 (6 bases). V lost 5 bases and J 0 bases, leaving 11 bases between the germline ends. Germline values: CDR1 LGHNT, CDR2 FRNRAP. CDR3 length: 16 amino acids.

V is TRBV9 and J is TRBJ2-7, with 8 bases lining up with TRBD1. Germline CDR1 reads SGDLS; CDR2 reads YYNGEE. With 4 bases clipped from V and 3 bases from J, the junction kept 9 bases outside the gene matches. The length of the CDR3 is 15 residues. CDR3 in DNA: TGTGCCAGCAGCTCCCGTGACAGGGGTCTCTACGAGCAGTACTTC. Amino acid sequence: CASSSRDRGLYEQYF.

The chain employs TRBV7-9 and TRBJ1-4; 10 nucleotides match TRBD1. This CDR3 is 19 amino acids long. Germline V gene sequence: CDR1 SEHNR, CDR2 FQNEAQ (reference sequence). The junction had 19 bases not matched to a gene; V was cut back by 4 bases and J by 8 bases. The CDR3 DNA reads TGTGCCAGCAGCTACCGGGGGGGCGTCTCCGGGACAGGGGAGGAAAAACTGTTTTTT. Translation: CASSYRGGVSGTGEEKLFF.

This chain links TRBV3-1 (or the pseudogene TRBV3-2) with TRBJ2-7; D is possibly TRBD1 (6 bases). Germline loops: CDR1 LGHDT, CDR2 YNNKEL (reference sequence). The CDR3 loop spans 15 amino acids. Trimming pared 0 bases from V and 0 bases from J, leaving 9 bases between. Written as DNA, the CDR3 is TGTGCCAGCAGCCAAGACCCGACAGGCTCCTACGAGCAGTACTTC. Its protein product is CASSQDPTGSYEQYF.

The chain combines TRBV21-1 with TRBJ1-6; the table's D gene call, TRBD1, was not cross checked with the DNA. TRBV21-1 is listed as a pseudogene. The CDR3 totals 16 residues. CDR3 DNA: TGTGCCAGCAGCTGGCAGGGGGCGACTCGGGACTCACCCCTCCACTTT. It encodes CASSWQGATRDSPLHF.

V and J are TRBV28 and TRBJ1-2; D unresolved. This CDR3 spans 15 amino acids. Germline lookup yields CDR1 MDHEN and CDR2 SYDVKM. V gave up 5 bases and J gave up 3 bases, with 16 bases separating them. In DNA form, the CDR3 reads TGTGCCAGCAGTGTCCCGCCGGTGGAGCACTATGGCTACACCTTC. Protein sequence: CASSVPPVEHYGYTF.